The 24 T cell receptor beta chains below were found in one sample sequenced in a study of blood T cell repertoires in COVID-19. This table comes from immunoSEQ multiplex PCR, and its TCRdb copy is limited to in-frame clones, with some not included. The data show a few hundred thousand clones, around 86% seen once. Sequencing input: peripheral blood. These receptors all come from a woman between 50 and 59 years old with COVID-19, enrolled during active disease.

The CDR3 region is CASSQDLGPVIYGYTF. The CDR3 bases are TGTGCCAGCAGCCAAGATCTGGGGCCGGTTATTTATGGCTACACCTTC. The rearrangement uses TRBV3-1 (or the pseudogene TRBV3-2) and TRBJ1-2; D possibly corresponds to TRBD1 (5 bases). Germline CDR1 is LGHDT and CDR2 is YNNKEL (reference sequence). Trimming pared 0 bases from V and 5 bases from J, leaving 16 bases between. The CDR3 runs 16 residues.

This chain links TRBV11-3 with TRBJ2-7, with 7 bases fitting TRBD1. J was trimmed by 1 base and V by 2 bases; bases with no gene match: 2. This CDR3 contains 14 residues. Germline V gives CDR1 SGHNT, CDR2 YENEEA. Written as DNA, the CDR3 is TGTGCCAGCAGCTTACACAGGGGTTCCTACGAGCAGTACTTC. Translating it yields CASSLHRGSYEQYF.

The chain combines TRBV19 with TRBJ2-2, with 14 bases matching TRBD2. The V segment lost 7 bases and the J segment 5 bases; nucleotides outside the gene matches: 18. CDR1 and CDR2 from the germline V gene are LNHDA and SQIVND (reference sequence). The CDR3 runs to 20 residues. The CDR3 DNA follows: TGTGCCAGTAATGGTATGACTAGCGGGGGGGCCGGTCTTTGGACCGGGGAGCTGTTTTTT. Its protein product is CASNGMTSGGAGLWTGELFF.

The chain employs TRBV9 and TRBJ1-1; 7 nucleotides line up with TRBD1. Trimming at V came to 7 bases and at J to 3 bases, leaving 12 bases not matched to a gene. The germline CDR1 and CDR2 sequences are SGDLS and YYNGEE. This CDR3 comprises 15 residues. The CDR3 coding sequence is TGTGCCAGCGGGGGACAGACTAATCGGGACACTGAAGCTTTCTTT. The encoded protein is CASGGQTNRDTEAFF.

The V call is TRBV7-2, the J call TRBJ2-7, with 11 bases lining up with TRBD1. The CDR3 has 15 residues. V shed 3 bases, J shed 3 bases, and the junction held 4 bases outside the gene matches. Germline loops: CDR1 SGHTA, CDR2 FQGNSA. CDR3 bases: TGTGCCAGCAGCTTCGGGACAGGGGGATACTACGAGCAGTACTTC. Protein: CASSFGTGGYYEQYF.

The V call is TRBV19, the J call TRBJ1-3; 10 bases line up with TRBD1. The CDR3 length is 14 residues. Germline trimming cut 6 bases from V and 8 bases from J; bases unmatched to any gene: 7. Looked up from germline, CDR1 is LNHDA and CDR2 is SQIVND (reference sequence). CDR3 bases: TGTGCCAGTAGCCGGGACAGGGGAGTACACACCATATATTTT. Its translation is CASSRDRGVHTIYF.

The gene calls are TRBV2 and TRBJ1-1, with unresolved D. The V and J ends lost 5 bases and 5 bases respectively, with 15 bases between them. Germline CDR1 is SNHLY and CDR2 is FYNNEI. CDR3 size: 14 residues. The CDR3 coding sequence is TGTGCCAGCAGTCAAGGAAGGCCCAGGACTGAAGCTTTCTTT. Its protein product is CASSQGRPRTEAFF. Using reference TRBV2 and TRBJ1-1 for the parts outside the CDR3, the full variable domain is EPEVTQTPSHQVTQMGQEVILRCVPISNHLYFYWYRQILGQKVEFLVSFYNNEISEKSEIFDDQFSVERPDGSNFTLKIRSTKLEDSAMYFCASSQGRPRTEAFFGQGTRLTVV.

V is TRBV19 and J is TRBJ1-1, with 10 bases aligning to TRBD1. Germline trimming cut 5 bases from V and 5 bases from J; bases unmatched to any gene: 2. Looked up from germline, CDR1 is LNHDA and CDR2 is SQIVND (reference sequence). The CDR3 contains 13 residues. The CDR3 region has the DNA TGTGCCAGTAGTTCGGACAGGGGGACTGAAGCTTTCTTT. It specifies CASSSDRGTEAFF. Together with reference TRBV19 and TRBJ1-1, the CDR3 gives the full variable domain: DGGITQSPKYLFRKEGQNVTLSCEQNLNHDAMYWYRQDPGQGLRLIYYSQIVNDFQKGDIAEGYSVSREKKESFPLTVTSAQKNPTAFYLCASSSDRGTEAFFGQGTRLTVV.

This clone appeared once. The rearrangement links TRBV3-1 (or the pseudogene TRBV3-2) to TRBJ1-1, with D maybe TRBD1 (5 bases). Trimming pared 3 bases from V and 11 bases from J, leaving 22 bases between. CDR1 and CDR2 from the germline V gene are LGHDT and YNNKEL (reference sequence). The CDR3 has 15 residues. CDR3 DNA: TGTGCCAGCAGCCATGAACCGGGACTCCCCAGTGGGGCTTTCTTT. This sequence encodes CASSHEPGLPSGAFF.

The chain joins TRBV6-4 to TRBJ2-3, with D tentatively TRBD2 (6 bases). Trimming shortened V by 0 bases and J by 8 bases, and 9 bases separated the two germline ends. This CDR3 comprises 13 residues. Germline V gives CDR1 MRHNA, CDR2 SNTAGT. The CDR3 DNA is TGTGCCAGCAGTGACTCGTTGCGGGGTACGCAGTATTTT. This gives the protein CASSDSLRGTQYF.

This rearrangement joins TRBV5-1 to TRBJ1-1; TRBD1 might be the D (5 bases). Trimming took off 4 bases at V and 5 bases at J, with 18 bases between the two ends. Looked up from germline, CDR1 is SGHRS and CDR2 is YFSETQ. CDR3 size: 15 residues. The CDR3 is CASSPRQGGGTEAFF. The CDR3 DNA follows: TGCGCCAGCAGCCCTCGCCAGGGAGGAGGAACTGAAGCTTTCTTT.

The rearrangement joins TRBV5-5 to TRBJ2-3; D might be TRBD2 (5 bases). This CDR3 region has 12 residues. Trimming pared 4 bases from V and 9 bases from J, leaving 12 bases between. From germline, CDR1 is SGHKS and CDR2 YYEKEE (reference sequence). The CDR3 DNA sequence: TGTGCCAGCAGCCCTCCTAGGGAGACGCAGTATTTT. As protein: CASSPPRETQYF.

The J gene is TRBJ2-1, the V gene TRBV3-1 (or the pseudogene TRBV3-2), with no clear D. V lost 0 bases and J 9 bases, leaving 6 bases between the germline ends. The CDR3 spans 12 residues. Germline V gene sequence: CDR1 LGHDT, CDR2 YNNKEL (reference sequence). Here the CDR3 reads CASSQDFGEQFF. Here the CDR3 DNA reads TGTGCCAGCAGCCAAGATTTCGGTGAGCAGTTCTTC.

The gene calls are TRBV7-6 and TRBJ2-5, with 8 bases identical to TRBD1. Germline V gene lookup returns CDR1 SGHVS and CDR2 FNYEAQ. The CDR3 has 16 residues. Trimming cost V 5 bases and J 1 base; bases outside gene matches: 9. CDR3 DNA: TGTGCCAGCAGCACCCTGATCACAGGGGGCCAAGAGACCCAGTACTTC. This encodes CASSTLITGGQETQYF.

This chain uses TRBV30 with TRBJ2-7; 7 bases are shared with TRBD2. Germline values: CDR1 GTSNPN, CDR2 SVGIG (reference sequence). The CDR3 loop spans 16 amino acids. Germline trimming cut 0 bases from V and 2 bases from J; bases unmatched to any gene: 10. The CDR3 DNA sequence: TGTGCCTGGAGTGTACGGTTTGGGGGGGTAGCCTACGAGCAGTACTTC. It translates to CAWSVRFGGVAYEQYF.

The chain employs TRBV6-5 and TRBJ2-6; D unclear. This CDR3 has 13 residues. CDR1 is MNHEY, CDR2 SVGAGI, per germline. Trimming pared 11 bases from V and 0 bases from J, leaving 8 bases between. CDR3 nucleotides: TGTGCCTGCCAGATCTCTGGGGCCAACGTCCTGACTTTC. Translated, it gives CACQISGANVLTF.

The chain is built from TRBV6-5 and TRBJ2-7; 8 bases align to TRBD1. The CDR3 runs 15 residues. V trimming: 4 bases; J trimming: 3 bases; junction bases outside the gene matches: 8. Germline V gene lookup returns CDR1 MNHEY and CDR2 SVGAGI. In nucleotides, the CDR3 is TGTGCCAGCAGTTCCCGGGACAGGAGCCTCTACGAGCAGTACGTC. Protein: CASSSRDRSLYEQYV.

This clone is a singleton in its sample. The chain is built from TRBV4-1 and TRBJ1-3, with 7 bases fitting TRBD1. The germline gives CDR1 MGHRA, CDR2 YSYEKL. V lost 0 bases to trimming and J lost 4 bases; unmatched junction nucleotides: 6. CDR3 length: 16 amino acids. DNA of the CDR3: TGCGCCAGCAGCCAAGATAACCAGGGGGTCGGAAACACCATATATTTT. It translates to CASSQDNQGVGNTIYF.

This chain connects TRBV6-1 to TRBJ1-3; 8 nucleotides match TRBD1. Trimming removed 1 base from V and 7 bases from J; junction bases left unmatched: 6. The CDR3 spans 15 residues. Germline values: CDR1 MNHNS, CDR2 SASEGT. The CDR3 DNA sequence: TGTGCCAGCAGTGAAGGCCAGGGGGCCGGGAACACCATATATTTT. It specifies CASSEGQGAGNTIYF.

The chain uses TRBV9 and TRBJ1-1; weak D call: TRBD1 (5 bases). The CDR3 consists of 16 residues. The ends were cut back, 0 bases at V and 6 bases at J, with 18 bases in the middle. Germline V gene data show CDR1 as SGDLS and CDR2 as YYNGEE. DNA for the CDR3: TGTGCCAGCAGCGTAGGCGCAGGGAAGGTTGGGGCTGAAGCTTTCTTT. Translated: CASSVGAGKVGAEAFF.

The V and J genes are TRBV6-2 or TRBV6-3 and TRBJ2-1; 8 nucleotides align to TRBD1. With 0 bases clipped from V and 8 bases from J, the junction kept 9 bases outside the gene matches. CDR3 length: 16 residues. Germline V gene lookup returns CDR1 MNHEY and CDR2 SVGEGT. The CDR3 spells CASSYSTGALPDEQFF. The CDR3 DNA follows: TGTGCCAGCAGTTACTCGACAGGGGCCCTCCCCGATGAGCAGTTCTTC.

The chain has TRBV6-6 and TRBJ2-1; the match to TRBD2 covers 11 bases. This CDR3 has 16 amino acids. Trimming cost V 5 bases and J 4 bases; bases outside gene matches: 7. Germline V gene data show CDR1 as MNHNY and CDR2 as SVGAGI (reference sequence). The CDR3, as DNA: TGTGCCAGCAGTGGAACACTAGCGGGGGCATACAATGAGCAGTTCTTC. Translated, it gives CASSGTLAGAYNEQFF.

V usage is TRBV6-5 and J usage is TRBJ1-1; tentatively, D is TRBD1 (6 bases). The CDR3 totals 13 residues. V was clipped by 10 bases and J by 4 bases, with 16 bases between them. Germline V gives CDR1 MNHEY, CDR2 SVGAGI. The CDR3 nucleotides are TGTGCCACCCGGGGGGGGCCGGTCACTGAAGCTTTCTTT. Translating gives CATRGGPVTEAFF.

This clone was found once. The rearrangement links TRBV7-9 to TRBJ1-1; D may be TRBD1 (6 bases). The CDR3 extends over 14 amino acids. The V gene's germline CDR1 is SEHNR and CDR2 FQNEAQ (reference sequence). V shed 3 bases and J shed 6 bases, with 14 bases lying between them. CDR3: CASSFPNRVPEAFF. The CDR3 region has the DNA TGTGCCAGCAGCTTTCCCAACAGGGTACCTGAAGCTTTCTTT.